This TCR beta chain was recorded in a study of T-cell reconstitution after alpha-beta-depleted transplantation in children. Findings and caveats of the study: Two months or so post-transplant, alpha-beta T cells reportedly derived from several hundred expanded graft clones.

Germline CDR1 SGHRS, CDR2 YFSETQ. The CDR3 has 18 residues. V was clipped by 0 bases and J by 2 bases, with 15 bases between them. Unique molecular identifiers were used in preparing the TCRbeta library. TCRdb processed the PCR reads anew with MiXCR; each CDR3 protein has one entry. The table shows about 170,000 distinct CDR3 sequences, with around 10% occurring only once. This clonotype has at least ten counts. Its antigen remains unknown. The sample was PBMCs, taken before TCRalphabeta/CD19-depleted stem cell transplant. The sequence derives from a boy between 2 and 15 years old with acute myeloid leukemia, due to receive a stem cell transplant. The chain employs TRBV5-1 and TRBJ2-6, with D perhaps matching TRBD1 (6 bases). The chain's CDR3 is CASSLAGGTPPGANVLTF. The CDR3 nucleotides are TGCGCCAGCAGCTTGGCTGGGGGCACCCCCCCTGGGGCCAACGTCCTGACTTTC.